This T cell receptor (beta chain) comes out of a study of graft-versus-host responses after intestinal transplantation. V shed 3 bases, J shed 7 bases, and the junction held 6 bases outside the gene matches. Germline CDR1 is SGHTA and CDR2 is FQGNSA. CDR3 length: 14 residues. The repertoire was sequenced with immunoSEQ multiplex PCR; TCRdb's copy has only in-frame clones and lacks some. The table lists tens of thousands of clones, over 85% of them singletons. The sample was bone marrow, taken around 720 days after intestinal transplantation. The rearrangement uses TRBV7-2 and TRBJ2-1, with 7 bases that match TRBD1. The TCR sequence derives from a human patient who received an intestinal transplant, so some T cells may come from the graft donor. CDR3 region: CASSLRGPRNEQFF. Here the CDR3 DNA reads TGTGCCAGCAGCTTGAGGGGGCCGAGGAATGAGCAGTTCTTC.